The 21 T cell receptor beta chains below come from one sample, sequenced in a study of T cell responses to AZD1222 COVID-19 vaccine. Clones were read by immunoSEQ multiplex PCR, and TCRdb kept only the in-frame ones, dropping some. This sample yields about 170,000 clones, of which 85% to 95% are seen a single time; 3% to 5% belongs to the top ten. The specimen was peripheral blood, collected on day 0 of AZD1222 vaccination. These receptors all come from an adult in good health.

The V gene is TRBV7-6, the J gene TRBJ2-7, with a tentative D call TRBD2 (6 bases). V shed 2 bases and J shed 3 bases, with 14 bases lying between them. The CDR3 spans 15 residues. Looked up from germline, CDR1 is SGHVS and CDR2 is FNYEAQ. The CDR3 loop reads CASSLRSGVRYEQYF. CDR3 DNA: TGTGCCAGCAGCTTACGTTCGGGGGTACGCTACGAGCAGTACTTC.

This chain connects TRBV14 to TRBJ1-1; D might be TRBD1 (5 bases). CDR1 is SGHDN and CDR2 is FVKESK in the germline V gene. The CDR3 is 13 residues long. V was pared by 5 bases and J by 6 bases, with 13 bases between. The CDR3: CASSRDRFAEAFF. CDR3 coding DNA: TGTGCCAGCAGCAGAGACAGATTCGCTGAAGCTTTCTTT.

The chain combines TRBV11-2 with TRBJ2-7, with 12 bases fitting TRBD2. The CDR3 contains 15 residues. The trim removed 5 bases at V and 2 bases at J, leaving 4 bases unmatched. CDR1 and CDR2 from the germline V gene are SGHAT and FQNNGV. CDR3 DNA sequence: TGTGCCAGCAGCGCAAGACTAGCGGGGGCCTACGAGCAGTACTTC. Its translation: CASSARLAGAYEQYF.

CDR3 nucleotides: TGTGCCTGGAGTGTAGGGCGGGAGGGCGAGCAGTACTTC. Encoded protein: CAWSVGREGEQYF. The chain employs TRBV30 and TRBJ2-7; 9 bases align to TRBD2. J gave up 6 bases and V 0 bases, and 3 bases lay outside the gene matches. This CDR3 has 13 residues. Germline V lookup: CDR1 GTSNPN, CDR2 SVGIG (reference sequence).

The chain is built from TRBV5-1 and TRBJ2-1; D unresolved. The CDR3 is made up of 11 amino acids. Germline V gene sequence: CDR1 SGHRS, CDR2 YFSETQ. The V gene lost 0 bases and the J gene lost 9 bases, with 4 bases spanning the gap. CDR3 in DNA: TGCGCCAGCAGCTTGGTTCGTGAGCAGTTCTTC. Amino acids: CASSLVREQFF.

The chain couples TRBV4-1 to TRBJ1-1; the D is unclear. Germline lookup yields CDR1 MGHRA and CDR2 YSYEKL. The CDR3 extends over 16 amino acids. The V end lost 2 bases, the J end lost 0 bases, and 13 bases lay between the germline ends. The CDR3 DNA sequence: TGCGCCAGCAGCCAACATCCCTCCCATTTGAACACTGAAGCTTTCTTT. Protein: CASSQHPSHLNTEAFF.

The V and J genes are TRBV4-1 and TRBJ2-1, with 7 nucleotides matching TRBD2. The CDR3 is 14 amino acids. Germline-derived CDR1 and CDR2 are MGHRA and YSYEKL. The junction had 4 bases not matched to a gene; V was cut back by 0 bases and J by 8 bases. CDR3 residues: CASSQDRLADEQFF. The DNA of the CDR3 is TGCGCCAGCAGCCAAGATAGGCTAGCGGATGAGCAGTTCTTC.

The chain carries TRBV7-8 and TRBJ2-7, with 7 bases lining up with TRBD1. V was clipped by 3 bases and J by 3 bases; unmatched bases: 5. The CDR3 loop spans 14 amino acids. The germline CDR1 and CDR2 sequences are SGHVS and FQNEAQ. The CDR3: CASSLTGRFYEQYF. The CDR3 region has the DNA TGTGCCAGCAGCTTGACAGGGAGATTCTACGAGCAGTACTTC.

The chain links TRBV2 to TRBJ2-6; 7 bases are a match to TRBD1. The trim removed 2 bases at V and 2 bases at J, leaving 6 bases unmatched. Germline-derived CDR1 and CDR2 are SNHLY and FYNNEI. The CDR3 has 17 amino acids. The CDR3 is CASSEMGRGTGANVLTF. CDR3 DNA: TGTGCCAGCAGTGAAATGGGCAGGGGGACTGGGGCCAACGTCCTGACTTTC.

The chain combines TRBV5-4 with TRBJ1-6; tentative D call: TRBD1 (6 bases). The V gene's germline CDR1 is SGHNT and CDR2 YYREEE (reference sequence). Trimming shortened V by 3 bases and J by 0 bases, and 16 bases separated the two germline ends. This CDR3 region has 18 residues. CDR3 residues: CASSWNRVGGSYNSPLHF. The DNA of the CDR3 is TGTGCCAGCAGCTGGAACAGGGTGGGCGGCTCCTATAATTCACCCCTCCACTTT.

The gene calls are TRBV13 and TRBJ2-1, with D tentatively TRBD2 (6 bases). Looked up from germline, CDR1 is PRHDT and CDR2 is FYEKMQ (reference sequence). Trimming took off 4 bases at V and 6 bases at J, with 16 bases between the two ends. This CDR3 region has 15 residues. The CDR3 DNA follows: TGTGCCAGCAGCTCGCGACTAGATCCCAGCAATGAGCAGTTCTTC. Translating it yields CASSSRLDPSNEQFF.

The chain has TRBV5-1 and TRBJ1-1; D perhaps matches TRBD1 (6 bases). V lost 1 base to trimming and J lost 0 bases, with 10 bases between them. This CDR3 is 15 amino acids long. CDR1 and CDR2 (germline): SGHRS, YFSETQ. This CDR3 is CASSLRTDMNTEAFF. CDR3 bases: TGCGCCAGCAGCTTGCGGACAGATATGAACACTGAAGCTTTCTTT.

This clone appeared a few times. V is TRBV5-1 and J is TRBJ1-6; 9 bases are shared with TRBD1. In germline, CDR1 is SGHRS, CDR2 YFSETQ. The CDR3 consists of 15 residues. J gave up 8 bases and V 0 bases, and 3 bases lay outside the gene matches. The CDR3 DNA reads as TGCGCCAGCAGCTTGGCTACAGGGGGCGATTCACCCCTCCACTTT. Protein: CASSLATGGDSPLHF.

V is TRBV28 and J is TRBJ1-4; D gene ambiguous. Germline loops: CDR1 MDHEN, CDR2 SYDVKM. V was cut by 3 bases and J by 6 bases, with 5 bases left in between. CDR3 length: 12 amino acids. CDR3 sequence (DNA): TGTGCCAGCAGTTTTGAGTATGAAAAACTGTTTTTT. This sequence encodes CASSFEYEKLFF.

The V gene is TRBV5-1, the J gene TRBJ1-6, with TRBD1 matching over 10 bases. There are 18 residues in the CDR3. Germline CDR1 is SGHRS and CDR2 is YFSETQ. V gave up 0 bases and J gave up 6 bases; unmatched junction bases: 9. The CDR3 sequence is CASSLGVGTGEANSPLHF. DNA for the CDR3: TGCGCCAGCAGCTTGGGTGTGGGGACAGGGGAGGCTAATTCACCCCTCCACTTT.

This rearrangement joins TRBV6-2 or TRBV6-3 to TRBJ1-1; D is unclear. Per the germline V gene, CDR1 is MNHEY and CDR2 is SVGEGT. The CDR3 covers 13 residues. The V end was cut by 2 bases, the J end by 3 bases, with 7 bases between. CDR3 DNA: TGTGCCAGCAGTTACCACCGCGACACTGAAGCTTTCTTT. Encoded protein: CASSYHRDTEAFF.

The rearrangement uses TRBV18 and TRBJ2-7; TRBD2 agrees at 10 bases. V dropped 8 bases and J dropped 3; count of bases not matched to a gene: 13. This CDR3 is 16 amino acids long. CDR1 and CDR2 (germline): KGHSH, LQKENI. The CDR3, as DNA: TGTGCCAGCACACAGGGTATGAGGACTAGCGGCTACGAGCAGTACTTC. Translated, it gives CASTQGMRTSGYEQYF.

The chain employs TRBV18 and TRBJ2-2; D gene uncertain. Germline V gene sequence: CDR1 KGHSH, CDR2 LQKENI. CDR3 size: 13 residues. V lost 3 bases and J lost 9, with 11 bases in between. CDR3 sequence reads: CASSPGTNRELFF. CDR3 bases: TGTGCCAGCTCACCCGGAACCAACCGGGAGCTGTTTTTT.

This chain uses TRBV4-1 with TRBJ1-5; no reliable D call. Deletions cut 0 bases from V and 6 bases from J, with 3 bases between. This CDR3 is 12 amino acids long. CDR1 MGHRA and CDR2 YSYEKL come from the germline V gene. CDR3 in amino acids: CASSQDRQPQHF. The CDR3 region has the DNA TGCGCCAGCAGCCAAGACCGTCAGCCCCAGCATTTT.

This clone was observed once. V and J are TRBV12-3 or TRBV12-4 and TRBJ1-2, with D uncertain. This CDR3 has 12 residues. V was pared by 6 bases and J by 2 bases, with 7 bases between. The CDR3, as DNA: TGTGCCAGCAGCCGGGAAAACTATGGCTACACCTTC. Translation gives CASSRENYGYTF.

The CDR3 nucleotides are TGTGCCAGCGGCGGGAGGGCCGGAACCCAGTACTTC. This codes for CASGGRAGTQYF. The rearrangement joins TRBV6-5 to TRBJ2-5; 9 bases map to TRBD2. CDR3 size: 12 residues. The V segment lost 8 bases and the J segment 8 bases; nucleotides outside the gene matches: 6. Germline V gene lookup returns CDR1 MNHEY and CDR2 SVGAGI.